The T cell receptor (beta chain) described here comes from a study of blood T cell repertoires in COVID-19. Study summary: Sites across the United States, Italy and Spain contributed samples from acute and convalescent COVID-19.

The count of this clone is one. Trimming at V came to 3 bases and at J to 4 bases, leaving 2 bases not matched to a gene. The CDR3 sequence is 13 residues long. Clones were read by immunoSEQ multiplex PCR, and TCRdb kept only the in-frame ones, dropping some. The sample has around 240,000 clones; roughly 80% are singletons. The receptor comes from a woman aged 45-65 years with acute or convalescent COVID-19. The sample taken for sequencing was peripheral blood. The rearrangement uses TRBV12-3 or TRBV12-4 and TRBJ1-1, with TRBD1 identical over 7 bases. The CDR3 DNA sequence: TGTGCCAGCAGTTTCAGGGGGTCCACTGAAGCTTTCTTT. Translating it yields CASSFRGSTEAFF.